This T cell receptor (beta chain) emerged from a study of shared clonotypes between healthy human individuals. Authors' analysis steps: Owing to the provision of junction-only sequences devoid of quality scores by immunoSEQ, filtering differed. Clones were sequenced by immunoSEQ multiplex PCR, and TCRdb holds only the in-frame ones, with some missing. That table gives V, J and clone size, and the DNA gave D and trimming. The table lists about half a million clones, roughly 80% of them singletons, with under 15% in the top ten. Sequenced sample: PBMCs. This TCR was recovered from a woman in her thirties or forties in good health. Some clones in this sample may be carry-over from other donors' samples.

The CDR3, as DNA: TGTGCCAGCAGCCGGGTGGGGGCGGACACCGGGGAGCTGTTTTTT. It encodes CASSRVGADTGELFF. This sequence joins TRBV5-4 and TRBJ2-2; weak D call: TRBD1 (6 bases). The CDR3 extends over 15 amino acids. The germline V gene encodes CDR1 SGHNT and CDR2 YYREEE (reference sequence). Trimming removed 4 bases at V and 3 bases at J, with 13 bases between.